This TCR beta chain originates from a study of technical replicates of blood from several donors (TCRdb year 2017). Libraries were made using the immunoSEQ multiplex PCR assay. Entries here come from immuneACCESS through TCRdb and include only in-frame sequences with V and J called. Some clones fail to appear in such tables; in the studies checked, an unresolved V gene covers under half of the shortfall, and the cause of the remainder is unknown. In all, the sample holds 65,000 to 90,000 clones, and around 92% of those were seen once. About 0.27% of the sample lies in the top ten. For this clone: It lacks a known antigen. No clone much larger than this one lies a single base away; base qualities are absent.

The CDR3 measures 15 amino acids from cysteine to phenylalanine. Left in the record is the CDR3 DNA by itself, 45 bases read in frame from the first base. Trimming at the junction amounts to 0 bases on V and 1 base on J, and the germline ends lie 10 bases apart. CDR1 and CDR2 are read off the germline V gene as SGHAT and FQNNGV. The sequence derives from a human donor in good health. The rearranged chain carries TRBV11-2 and TRBJ2-7; the D gene is perhaps TRBD1, on 6 matching bases. Sequenced input: T cells isolated from PBMCs. The CDR3 is CASSLETGPSYEQYF. The sequence in DNA is TGTGCCAGCAGCTTAGAGACAGGCCCGTCCTACGAGCAGTACTTC.